This is a list of T cell receptor beta chains from one sample in a study of CD8 T cells in ankylosing spondylitis. TCRdb redid the calling of the 5' RACE reads with MiXCR, one entry per CDR3 protein. The repertoire holds around 9,100 distinct CDR3 sequences, with about 6% as singletons. The specimen sequenced was blood, either unsorted or a sorted T cell fraction (not recorded which). These receptors all come from a female donor with ankylosing spondylitis or in good health (not recorded which). Each CDR3 is given with its conserved first and last residue. Clone size is given as once, few, many, or a class for an expanded clone.

clone_size j_call cdr3_length v_call cdr3_aa
many TRBJ2-1 14 TRBV9 CASSVGGQAGEQFF
many TRBJ2-7 14 TRBV9 CASSVEGGTIEQYF
few TRBJ2-3 12 TRBV9 CASSVQSDTQYF
medium-sized TRBJ1-2 14 TRBV9 CASSPNGANYGYTF
many TRBJ2-3 15 TRBV9 CASSPPGVSTDTQYF
few TRBJ2-1 15 TRBV9 CASSVGASGNDEQFF
medium-sized TRBJ2-5 12 TRBV9 CASSGWQETQYF
medium-sized TRBJ1-2 14 TRBV9 CASSVVASNYGYTF
many TRBJ2-5 14 TRBV9 CASSGGGLTETQYF
many TRBJ2-1 15 TRBV9 CASSVGQGARNEQFF
many TRBJ2-7 15 TRBV9 CASSESSHGSYEQYF